The following is a T cell receptor beta chain sequence with its context. This table comes from immunoSEQ multiplex PCR, and its TCRdb copy is limited to in-frame clones, with some not included. The sample lists 40,000 to 55,000 clones, about 91% seen once, with roughly a fifth in the top ten. Germline assignment: CDR1 MNHEY and CDR2 SVGAGI. With 5 bases removed from V and 1 base from J, the gap between germline ends came to 12 bases. The CDR3 is 15 residues long. The data were taken from a study of control samples from healthy donors and cancer patients. The chain recombines TRBV6-5 with TRBJ2-1; possible D gene TRBD1, 6 bases. Sample: PBMCs. The sequence came from a woman in her thirties or forties with head and neck cancer. In DNA, the CDR3 is TGTGCCAGCAGTCAACAGGGTGGTTCCTACAATGAGCAGTTCTTC. It encodes CASSQQGGSYNEQFF.